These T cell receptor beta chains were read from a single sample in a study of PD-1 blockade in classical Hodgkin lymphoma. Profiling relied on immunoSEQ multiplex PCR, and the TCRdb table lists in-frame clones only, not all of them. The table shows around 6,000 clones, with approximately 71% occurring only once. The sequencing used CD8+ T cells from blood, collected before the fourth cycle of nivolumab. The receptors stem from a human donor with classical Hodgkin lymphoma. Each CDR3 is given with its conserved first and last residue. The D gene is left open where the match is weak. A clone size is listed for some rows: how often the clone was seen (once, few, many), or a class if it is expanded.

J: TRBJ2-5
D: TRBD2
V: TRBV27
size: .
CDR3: CASSWRLAGTQYF
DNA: TGTGCCAGCAGTTGGCGACTAGCGGGGACCCAGTACTTC

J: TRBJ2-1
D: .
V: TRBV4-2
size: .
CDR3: CASSHRTRGPYNEQFF
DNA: TGTGCCAGCAGCCATAGAACCCGAGGTCCTTACAATGAGCAGTTCTTC

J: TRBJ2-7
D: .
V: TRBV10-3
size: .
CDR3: CATVATSYEQYF
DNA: TGTGCCACTGTAGCGACCTCCTACGAGCAGTACTTC

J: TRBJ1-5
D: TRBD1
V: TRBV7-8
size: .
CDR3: CASSLATGGNQPQHF
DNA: TGTGCCAGCAGCTTAGCCACAGGGGGCAATCAGCCCCAGCATTTT

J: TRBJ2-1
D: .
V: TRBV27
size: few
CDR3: CASSLGGWGRSDEQFF
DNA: TGTGCCAGCAGTTTAGGGGGCTGGGGAAGGAGCGATGAGCAGTTCTTC

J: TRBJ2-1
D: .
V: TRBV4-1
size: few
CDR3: CASSQDNSGYNEQFF
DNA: TGCGCCAGCAGCCAAGATAATAGCGGCTACAATGAGCAGTTCTTC

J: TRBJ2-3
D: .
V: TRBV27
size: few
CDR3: CASSSIREVGGRGAHTQYF
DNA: TGTGCCAGCAGTTCCATTCGGGAGGTTGGGGGACGGGGGGCACATACGCAGTATTTT

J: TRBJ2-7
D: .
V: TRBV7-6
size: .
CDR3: CASSVLAVSLEDEQYF
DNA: TGTGCCAGCAGCGTCCTTGCGGTCTCTCTAGAGGACGAGCAGTACTTC

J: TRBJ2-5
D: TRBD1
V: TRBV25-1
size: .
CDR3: CASSETGRGETQYF
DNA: TGTGCCAGCAGTGAGACAGGGCGCGGGGAGACCCAGTACTTC

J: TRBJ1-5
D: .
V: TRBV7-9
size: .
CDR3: CASSFSQPGNQPQHF
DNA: TGTGCCAGCAGCTTCTCCCAACCTGGCAATCAGCCCCAGCATTTT

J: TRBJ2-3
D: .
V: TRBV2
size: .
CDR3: CASRRTGDYTDTQYF
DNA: TGTGCCAGCAGGCGCACAGGGGACTACACAGATACGCAGTATTTT

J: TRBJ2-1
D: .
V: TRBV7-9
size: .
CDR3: CASSSPTQYNEQFF
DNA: TGTGCCAGCAGCTCCCCGACTCAATACAATGAGCAGTTCTTC

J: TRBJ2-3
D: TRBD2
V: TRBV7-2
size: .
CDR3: CASSLDLPTSGRSTDTQYF
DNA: TGTGCCAGCAGCTTAGACCTGCCGACTAGCGGGAGGAGCACAGATACGCAGTATTTT

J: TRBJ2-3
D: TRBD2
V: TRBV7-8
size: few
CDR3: CASSLGGGAGDTQYF
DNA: TGTGCCAGCAGCTTGGGCGGGGGGGCCGGAGATACGCAGTATTTT

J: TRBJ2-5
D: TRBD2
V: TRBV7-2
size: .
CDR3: CASSFIAGVETQYF
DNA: TGTGCCAGCAGCTTCATAGCGGGAGTGGAGACCCAGTACTTC

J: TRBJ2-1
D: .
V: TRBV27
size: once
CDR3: CASSFEGFDEQFF
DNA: TGTGCCAGCAGTTTCGAAGGGTTCGATGAGCAGTTCTTC

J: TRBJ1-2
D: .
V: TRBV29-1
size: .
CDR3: CSDKQGRSGYTF
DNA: TGCAGCGACAAACAGGGACGATCTGGCTACACCTTC

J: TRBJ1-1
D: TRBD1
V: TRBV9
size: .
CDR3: CASSRSGQGAEAFF
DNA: TGTGCCAGCAGTCGTAGCGGACAGGGGGCTGAAGCTTTCTTT

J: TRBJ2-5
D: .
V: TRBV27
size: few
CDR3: CASGVKETQYF
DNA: TGTGCCAGCGGCGTGAAAGAGACCCAGTACTTC

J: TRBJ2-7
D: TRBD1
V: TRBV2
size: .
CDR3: CASSEDLTGYYEQYF
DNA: TGTGCCAGCAGTGAAGATTTGACAGGGTACTACGAGCAGTACTTC

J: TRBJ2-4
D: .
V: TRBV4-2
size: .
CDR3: CASSQVRGNIQYF
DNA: TGTGCCAGCAGCCAAGTGAGGGGGAACATTCAGTACTTC

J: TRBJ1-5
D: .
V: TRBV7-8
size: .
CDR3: CASSLARGGQPQHF
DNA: TGTGCCAGCAGCTTAGCGAGAGGTGGCCAGCCCCAGCATTTT

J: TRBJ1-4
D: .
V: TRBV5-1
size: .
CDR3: CASSSWTGREKLFF
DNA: TGCGCCAGCAGCAGTTGGACGGGGAGGGAAAAACTGTTTTTT

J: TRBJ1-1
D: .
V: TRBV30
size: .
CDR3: CAWTLTGEAFF
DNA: TGTGCCTGGACCCTCACAGGGGAAGCTTTCTTT

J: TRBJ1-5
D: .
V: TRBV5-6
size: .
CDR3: CASSLVRGLNQPQHF
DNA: TGTGCCAGCAGCTTGGTCAGGGGCCTCAATCAGCCCCAGCATTTT

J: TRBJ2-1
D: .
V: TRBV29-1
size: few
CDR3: CSVDPTGWHEQFF
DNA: TGCAGCGTTGACCCCACAGGGTGGCATGAGCAGTTCTTC

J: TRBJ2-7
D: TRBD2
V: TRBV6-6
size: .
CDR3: CASSYFASGGYEQYF
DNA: TGTGCCAGCAGTTACTTCGCTAGCGGGGGCTACGAGCAGTACTTC

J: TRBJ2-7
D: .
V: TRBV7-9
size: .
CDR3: CASSLLVSISKEQYF
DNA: TGTGCCAGCAGCTTATTGGTGTCTATCTCTAAGGAGCAGTACTTC

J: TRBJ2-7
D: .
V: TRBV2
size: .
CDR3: CASRGTDSYEQYF
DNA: TGTGCCAGCAGGGGGACGGATTCCTACGAGCAGTACTTC

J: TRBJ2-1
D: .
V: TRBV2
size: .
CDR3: CASPTYNEQFF
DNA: TGTGCCAGCCCTACCTACAATGAGCAGTTCTTC

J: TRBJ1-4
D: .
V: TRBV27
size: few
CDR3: CASSLSVGATNEKLFF
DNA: TGTGCCAGCAGTTTATCAGTAGGGGCGACTAATGAAAAACTGTTTTTT

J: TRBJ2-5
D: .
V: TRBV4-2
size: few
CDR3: CASSQDSGGETQYF
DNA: TGTGCCAGCAGCCAAGATAGTGGAGGGGAGACCCAGTACTTC

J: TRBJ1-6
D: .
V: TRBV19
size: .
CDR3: CASSSRDISPLHF
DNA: TGTGCCAGTAGTAGCCGGGACATTAGTCCCCTCCACTTT

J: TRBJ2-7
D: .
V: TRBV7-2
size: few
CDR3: CASSVSQGSNEQYF
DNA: TGTGCCAGCAGCGTGAGCCAGGGATCCAACGAGCAGTACTTC

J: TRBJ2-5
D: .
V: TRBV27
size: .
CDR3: CASSFGRDQETQYF
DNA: TGTGCCAGCAGTTTTGGCAGGGACCAAGAGACCCAGTACTTC

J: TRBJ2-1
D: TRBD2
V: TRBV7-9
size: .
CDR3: CASSLVAGDNEQFF
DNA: TGTGCCAGCAGCTTAGTTGCGGGGGACAATGAGCAGTTCTTC

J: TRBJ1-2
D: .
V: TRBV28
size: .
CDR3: CASAPRRGDYGYTF
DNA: TGTGCCAGCGCCCCCCGGAGGGGGGACTATGGCTACACCTTC

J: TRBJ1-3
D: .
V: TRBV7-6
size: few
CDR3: CASSLQVGEVSGNTIYF
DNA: TGTGCCAGCAGCTTACAGGTCGGGGAGGTCTCTGGAAACACCATATATTTT

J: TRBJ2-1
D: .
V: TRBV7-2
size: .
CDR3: CASSLRPGAVGSVSEQFF
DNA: TGTGCCAGCAGCTTACGGCCGGGGGCCGTGGGTTCAGTCTCTGAGCAGTTCTTC

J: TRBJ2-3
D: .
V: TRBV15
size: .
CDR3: CATSRNRDPGTQYF
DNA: TGTGCCACCAGCAGGAACCGGGACCCGGGTACGCAGTATTTT

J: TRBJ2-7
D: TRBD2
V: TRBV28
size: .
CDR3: CASNVVSGRASYEQYF
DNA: TGTGCCAGTAATGTAGTGAGCGGGAGGGCCTCCTACGAGCAGTACTTC

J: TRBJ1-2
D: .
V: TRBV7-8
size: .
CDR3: CASSSQGDGYTF
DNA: TGTGCCAGCAGCTCACAGGGAGATGGCTACACCTTC

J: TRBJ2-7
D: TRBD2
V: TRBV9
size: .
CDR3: CASSVASGTPYEQYF
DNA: TGTGCCAGCAGCGTAGCTAGCGGGACCCCTTACGAGCAGTACTTC

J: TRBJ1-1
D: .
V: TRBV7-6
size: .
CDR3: CASSPGTARQVNTEAFF
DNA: TGTGCCAGCAGCCCAGGGACCGCTCGCCAGGTGAACACTGAAGCTTTCTTT

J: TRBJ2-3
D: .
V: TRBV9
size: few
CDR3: CASSVEGDTQYF
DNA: TGTGCCAGCAGCGTAGAAGGAGATACGCAGTATTTT

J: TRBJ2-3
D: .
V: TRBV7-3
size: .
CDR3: CASSLSGLGGDTQYF
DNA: TGTGCCAGCAGCTTAAGCGGTCTTGGAGGAGATACGCAGTATTTT

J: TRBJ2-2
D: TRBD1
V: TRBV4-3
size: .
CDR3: CASSVTGGASGELFF
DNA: TGCGCCAGCAGCGTGACAGGGGGCGCATCCGGGGAGCTGTTTTTT

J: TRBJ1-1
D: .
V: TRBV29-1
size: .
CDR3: CSDVRGTEAFF
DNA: TGCAGCGACGTAAGGGGCACTGAAGCTTTCTTT

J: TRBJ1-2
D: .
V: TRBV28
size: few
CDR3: CASSLWGAGDYGYTF
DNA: TGTGCCAGCAGTTTATGGGGGGCCGGGGACTATGGCTACACCTTC

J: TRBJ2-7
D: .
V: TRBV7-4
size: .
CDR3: CASSLLVSISKEQYF
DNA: TGTGCCAGCAGCTTATTGGTGTCTATCTCTAAGGAGCAGTACTTC

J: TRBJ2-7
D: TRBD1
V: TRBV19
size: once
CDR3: CASSIPGTVYEQYF
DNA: TGTGCCAGTAGTATCCCAGGGACAGTCTACGAGCAGTACTTC